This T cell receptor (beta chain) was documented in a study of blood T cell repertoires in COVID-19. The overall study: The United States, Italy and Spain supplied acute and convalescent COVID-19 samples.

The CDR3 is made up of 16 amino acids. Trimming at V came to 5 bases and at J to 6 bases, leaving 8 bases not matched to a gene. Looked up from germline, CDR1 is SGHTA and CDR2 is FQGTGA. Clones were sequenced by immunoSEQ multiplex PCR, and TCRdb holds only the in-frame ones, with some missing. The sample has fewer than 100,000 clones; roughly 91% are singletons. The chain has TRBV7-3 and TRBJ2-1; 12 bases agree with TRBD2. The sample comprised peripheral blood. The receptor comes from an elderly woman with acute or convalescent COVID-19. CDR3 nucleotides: TGTGCCAGCAGCATTCTAGCGGGGGGGCATGGCAATGAGCAGTTCTTC. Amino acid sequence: CASSILAGGHGNEQFF.